A single sample gave rise to the 15 T cell receptor beta chains below, sequenced in a study of blood T cell repertoires in COVID-19. The table came from immunoSEQ multiplex PCR; TCRdb's copy has only in-frame clones and leaves some out. The top ten hold less than 5.5% of the sample, which has some 190,000 clones, around 83% seen once. Sequencing was carried out using peripheral blood. Receptors originate from an elderly woman with acute or convalescent COVID-19.

The V and J genes are TRBV6-6 and TRBJ2-2; 8 bases match TRBD2. With 7 bases clipped from V and 7 bases from J, the junction kept 8 bases outside the gene matches. Germline assignment: CDR1 MNHNY and CDR2 SVGAGI (reference sequence). CDR3 length: 14 amino acids. The CDR3 region is CASIRGGGSGELFF. CDR3 sequence (DNA): TGTGCCAGCATCCGGGGGGGCGGAAGCGGGGAGCTGTTTTTT.

V usage is TRBV27 and J usage is TRBJ2-3, with unresolved D. The CDR3 consists of 13 residues. Germline CDR1 MNHEY, CDR2 SMNVEV (reference sequence). Trimming stripped 6 bases from V and 0 bases from J, with 7 bases between. CDR3: CASRETSTDTQYF. The CDR3 DNA reads as TGTGCCAGCAGAGAGACTAGCACAGATACGCAGTATTTT.

The rearrangement links TRBV9 to TRBJ1-3; 7 bases line up with TRBD1. The CDR3 length is 16 residues. Germline CDR1 SGDLS, CDR2 YYNGEE. Trimming cost V 0 bases and J 4 bases; bases outside gene matches: 7. CDR3 sequence: CASSVGEGATGNTIYF. CDR3 bases: TGTGCCAGCAGCGTAGGTGAGGGGGCGACGGGAAACACCATATATTTT.

The chain has TRBV25-1 and TRBJ1-2; 7 bases fit TRBD1. The germline V gene has CDR1 MGHDK and CDR2 SYGVNS. The CDR3 length is 15 residues. Trimming cost V 5 bases and J 6 bases; bases outside gene matches: 12. The CDR3 bases are TGTGCCAGCAGTAGAATCGACAGGGAGGCCGATGGCTACACCTTC. It yields the protein CASSRIDREADGYTF.

CDR3 protein: CASSTKNRVRQPQHF. The CDR3 bases are TGTGCCAGTAGTACCAAAAACAGGGTGAGGCAGCCCCAGCATTTT. This chain connects TRBV19 to TRBJ1-5, with a tentative D call TRBD1 (6 bases). Germline V lookup: CDR1 LNHDA, CDR2 SQIVND (reference sequence). Trimming stripped 4 bases from V and 7 bases from J, with 17 bases between. The CDR3 runs 15 residues.

CDR3 in amino acids: CASSPIKRSYNEQFF. The CDR3, as DNA: TGTGCCAGCAGCCCTATTAAGAGGTCCTACAATGAGCAGTTCTTC. This rearrangement joins TRBV9 to TRBJ2-1; no clear D gene. This CDR3 is 15 amino acids long. The V gene lost 4 bases and the J gene lost 1 base, with 12 bases spanning the gap. Looked up from germline, CDR1 is SGDLS and CDR2 is YYNGEE.

The V call is TRBV14, the J call TRBJ1-3; the D gene is possibly TRBD1 (5 bases). V was trimmed by 1 base and J by 7 bases, leaving 11 bases between them. The CDR3 totals 14 residues. Per the germline V gene, CDR1 is SGHDN and CDR2 is FVKESK. CDR3 protein: CASSQVSGYNTIYF. The CDR3 nucleotides read TGTGCCAGCAGCCAAGTTTCAGGGTACAACACCATATATTTT. The full variable domain, rest sourced from reference TRBV14 and TRBJ1-3, is EAGVTQFPSHSVIEKGQTVTLRCDPISGHDNLYWYRRVMGKEIKFLLHFVKESKQDESGMPNNRFLAERTGGTYSTLKVQPAELEDSGVYFCASSQVSGYNTIYFGEGSWLTVV.

The rearrangement joins TRBV4-3 to TRBJ2-5; 11 bases agree with TRBD2. This CDR3 comprises 15 residues. CDR1 is LGHNA, CDR2 YSLEER, per germline. The V and J ends lost 4 bases and 7 bases, in that order; junction bases with no gene match: 8. The DNA of the CDR3 is TGCGCCAGCAGCCTCGGACTAGCGGGCCGGGGGACCCAGTACTTC. Amino acids: CASSLGLAGRGTQYF.

The rearrangement uses TRBV5-1 and TRBJ1-4; possibly TRBD1 for D (5 bases). The CDR3 runs 15 residues. Germline CDR1 and CDR2: SGHRS and YFSETQ. Trimming removed 4 bases at V and 1 base at J, with 11 bases between. CDR3 in DNA: TGCGCCAGCAGCCCTAACGGGGGAACTAATGAAAAACTGTTTTTT. It is translated as CASSPNGGTNEKLFF.

The rearrangement uses TRBV7-2 and TRBJ2-3, with 11 bases that match TRBD2. J gave up 7 bases and V 0 bases, and 12 bases lay outside the gene matches. The CDR3 has 18 residues. From germline, CDR1 is SGHTA and CDR2 FQGNSA. This CDR3 is CASSLARLAGGVGYTQYF. CDR3 sequence (DNA): TGTGCCAGCAGCTTAGCGAGGCTAGCGGGAGGTGTGGGATATACGCAGTATTTT. Looking up the rest from reference TRBV7-2 and TRBJ2-3 gives the full variable domain: GAGVSQSPSNKVTEKGKDVELRCDPISGHTALYWYRQSLGQGLEFLIYFQGNSAPDKSGLPSDRFSAERTGGSVSTLTIQRTQQEDSAVYLCASSLARLAGGVGYTQYFGPGTRLTVL.

This clone has only a few counts. The rearrangement uses TRBV7-2 and TRBJ1-2, with 7 bases matching TRBD1. The V segment lost 1 base and the J segment 0 bases; nucleotides outside the gene matches: 5. Germline assignment: CDR1 SGHTA and CDR2 FQGNSA. This CDR3 comprises 16 residues. CDR3 amino acids: CASSLVGTAANYGYTF. CDR3 in DNA: TGTGCCAGCAGCTTAGTCGGGACAGCCGCTAACTATGGCTACACCTTC.

This sequence joins TRBV5-1 and TRBJ2-7, with a possible D match to TRBD1 (6 bases). Deletions cut 6 bases from V and 0 bases from J, with 16 bases between. The CDR3 length is 15 residues. CDR1 and CDR2 from the germline V gene are SGHRS and YFSETQ. The CDR3 protein is CASKLQGQSSYEQYF. The CDR3 nucleotides read TGCGCCAGCAAACTTCAGGGACAAAGCTCCTACGAGCAGTACTTC.

This chain joins TRBV7-2 and TRBJ2-7; TRBD1 aligns across 11 bases. Per germline, CDR1 SGHTA and CDR2 FQGNSA. Trimming cost V 5 bases and J 3 bases; bases outside gene matches: 3. The CDR3 totals 14 residues. The CDR3 nucleotides are TGTGCCAGCAGCGCGGACAGGGGGCTCTACGAGCAGTACTTC. It codes for CASSADRGLYEQYF.

The rearrangement uses TRBV7-2 and TRBJ2-3, with D possibly matching TRBD2 (5 bases). Trimming shortened V by 5 bases and J by 2 bases, and 23 bases separated the two germline ends. CDR3 length: 18 residues. CDR1 and CDR2 from the germline V gene are SGHTA and FQGNSA. CDR3 sequence: CASSPWGLALKYTDTQYF. The CDR3 DNA reads TGTGCCAGCAGCCCGTGGGGTCTAGCCCTAAAGTACACAGATACGCAGTATTTT.

The DNA for the CDR3 is TGTGCCACCAGCAGAGACCGGTTAGCGGACCCGCAGCATTTT. Translating it yields CATSRDRLADPQHF. The chain recombines TRBV15 with TRBJ1-5; D uncertain. The CDR3 runs 14 residues. V was cut by 0 bases and J by 13 bases, with 16 bases left in between. Germline V gives CDR1 LNHNV, CDR2 YYDKDF (reference sequence).